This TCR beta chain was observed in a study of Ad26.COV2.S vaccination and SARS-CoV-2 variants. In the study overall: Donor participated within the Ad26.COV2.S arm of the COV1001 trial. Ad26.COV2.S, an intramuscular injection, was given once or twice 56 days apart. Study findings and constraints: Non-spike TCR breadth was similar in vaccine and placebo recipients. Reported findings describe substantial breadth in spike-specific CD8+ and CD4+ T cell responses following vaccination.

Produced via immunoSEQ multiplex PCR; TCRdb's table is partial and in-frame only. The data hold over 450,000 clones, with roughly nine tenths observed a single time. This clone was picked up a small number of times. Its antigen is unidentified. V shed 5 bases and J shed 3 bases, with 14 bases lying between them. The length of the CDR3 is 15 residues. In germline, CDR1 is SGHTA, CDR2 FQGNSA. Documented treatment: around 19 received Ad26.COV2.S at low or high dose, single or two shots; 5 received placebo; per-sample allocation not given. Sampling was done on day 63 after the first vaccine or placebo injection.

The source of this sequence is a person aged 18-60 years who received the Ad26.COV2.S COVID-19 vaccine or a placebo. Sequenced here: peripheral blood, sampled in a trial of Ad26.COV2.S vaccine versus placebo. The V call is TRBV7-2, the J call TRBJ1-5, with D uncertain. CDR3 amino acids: CASSPEPGYNQPQHF. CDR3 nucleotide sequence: TGTGCCAGCAGCCCCGAACCAGGTTACAATCAGCCCCAGCATTTT.